This record covers a single T cell receptor (beta chain). This CDR3 contains 16 residues. Germline V lookup: CDR1 SGHAT, CDR2 FQDESV (reference sequence). With 5 bases clipped from V and 5 bases from J, the junction kept 11 bases outside the gene matches. These data come from a study of metastatic and nonmetastatic thyroid tumors. All patients reached thyroid surgery having received no treatment beforehand. TCRdb re-called clones from the PCR reads using MiXCR. The data hold some 4,600 clones, with roughly a fifth observed a single time. This chain connects TRBV11-1 to TRBJ1-2, with 10 bases identical to TRBD1. This receptor was obtained from a male donor with papillary thyroid cancer or a benign thyroid nodule (not recorded which). Some clones in this sample may be carry-over from other donors' samples. The sample comprised adjacent normal tissue. In DNA form, the CDR3 reads TGTGCCAGCAGCCAAGGACAGGGGGACGCACTATATGGCTACACCTTC. As protein: CASSQGQGDALYGYTF.